The clone carrying this T cell receptor (beta chain) showed up many times. Each CDR3 protein is one row after TCRdb ran MiXCR on the RT-PCR reads. Counted here are hundreds of thousands of distinct CDR3 sequences, 11% occurring once; the ten biggest clones make up 11%. Losses at the gene ends were 4 bases for V and 2 bases for J; bases not matched to a gene: 3. The CDR3 contains 15 residues. The germline gives CDR1 SGDLS, CDR2 YYNGEE. These data come from a study of response to subunit inactivated influenza vaccine. The sample also formed part of further work on T cells expressing NK-cell markers. That investigation notes: Generation of TCR beta cDNA was performed by 5'RACE template switching incorporating UMIs.

The receptor was isolated from a man aged 45-65 years who received an inactivated influenza vaccine. The chain combines TRBV9 with TRBJ2-3, with 11 bases that match TRBD2. The input for sequencing was PBMCs from blood, taken on the day of vaccination. The CDR3 here is CASSTSGSPTDTQYF. DNA for the CDR3: TGTGCCAGCAGCACTAGCGGGAGTCCCACAGATACGCAGTATTTT.